This T cell receptor (beta chain) was identified during a study of T-cell reconstitution after alpha-beta-depleted transplantation in children. General study points: Once a year had passed after transplant, T-cell counts and diversity came mostly from newly produced T cells. Diversity of TCRbeta at day 60 was high in some patients, arising from surviving recipient T cells and thymic progenitors.

To note about this clonotype: The antigen remains undetermined.

During its preparation, the TCRbeta library received unique molecular identifiers. MiXCR was run by TCRdb on the PCR reads, yielding one entry per CDR3 protein. The sample has fewer than 700,000 distinct CDR3 sequences; under 25% are singletons. V gave up 4 bases and J gave up 3 bases; unmatched junction bases: 5. This CDR3 is 15 amino acids long. Germline V gene sequence: CDR1 LGHNA, CDR2 YNFKEQ. The sequence was collected from a boy under two years old who had a stem cell transplant for acute myeloid leukemia, so the T cells may come from the graft donor. The chain has TRBV4-2 and TRBJ2-2; TRBD1 aligns across 7 bases. Sequenced here: PBMCs, mostly from graft donor cells, sampled 360 days after TCRalphabeta/CD19-depleted stem cell transplant. The CDR3 is CASSLPGQYTGELFF. The CDR3 DNA sequence: TGTGCCAGCAGCCTACCGGGACAGTACACCGGGGAGCTGTTTTTT.